This T cell receptor beta chain is from a study of T-cell memory formation after mild COVID-19 (dated by TCRdb to the early 2020s). With regard to the full study: TCR sequence clusters from the two donors were found to be largely donor specific. In two donors, T-cell clones that expanded and contracted after mild COVID-19 were tracked by sequencing TCRalpha and TCRbeta repertoires over time. The cohort comprised two young, previously healthy adult volunteers, one female and one male. What the work shows at the level of the full study, not this receptor alone: SARS-CoV-2 specificity of the second-wave clones peaking on day 37 was not confirmed. From day 15 to 85, contracting clones showed balanced CD4/CD8 phenotypes, whereas a second wave of clones that expanded from day 15 to 37 leaned towards CD4+. Some responding clones were detected in pre-infection memory, suggesting pre-existing cross-reactive memory T cells joined the SARS-CoV-2 response. Only two mild cases were covered in the study, and larger cohorts including severe cases with pre-infection samples were considered necessary. Contracting CD4+ clones turned up mainly in the CM and EM memory subsets, whereas EMRA was where CD8+ clones were enriched.

This clonotype occurred a few times. Its antigen has not been determined. No base-level quality is on record; no much larger clone is a single base apart. TCRdb lists the instrument as Illumina NovaSeq 6000. Using 5'RACE with constant-segment primers, TCRalpha and TCRbeta cDNA libraries were constructed, with sample barcodes and unique molecular identifiers added in the process. Trizol reagent was used to extract RNA from every sample. Library amplification was performed in two PCR steps, and a second sample barcode and Illumina TruSeq adapters were introduced in the second step. Sequencing of libraries was performed on an Illumina NovaSeq with 2 x 150 bp paired-end reads. Regarding the original processing steps: The reads were demultiplexed and collapsed into UMI-guided consensus sequences using migec v1.2.7. Using mixcr v2.1.11, UMI consensuses were aligned to TRA and TRB V and J templates and then assembled into clonotypes. Clonotypes were classified as expanded or contracted when called significant by both edgeR and NoisET, with noise models trained on biological replicates. For edgeR calls, a false discovery rate-adjusted p below 0.01 and a log2 fold-change threshold of 1 were applied. As an exploratory analysis of dynamics, max-normalized trajectories of the 1000 most abundant clonotypes were examined by PCA with hierarchical clustering. Separately sequenced CD4+ and CD8+ repertoires were used to assign the CD4 or CD8 phenotype of responding clones. The public reads were quality trimmed at Q25 with fastp and then assembled into clones with MiXCR by TCRdb, keeping productive beta chains. Rows with one shared CDR3 protein collapse into an entry with the most common genes and DNA. The authors' filters were not applied to this entry. This sample lists about 44,000 distinct CDR3 sequences; 7.3% were detected once. Around 1.5% of the sample goes to the ten largest clones.

PBMCs were isolated by Ficoll-Paque density gradient centrifugation. The specimen was PBMCs or a T cell subset sorted from them (not recorded which). This receptor was taken from a man aged 18 to 29 who had mild COVID-19 (a few samples of this study predate the infection). The sample titles of this study are shuffled in the database, so cell type and time point are left out; the donor was told from shared clones.

The nucleotide sequence reads TGTGCCAGCAGCTCGGGTCCTAGCGGGGGTGTGGAACATACGCAGTATTTT. Its protein is CASSSGPSGGVEHTQYF. The rearranged chain carries TRBV5-4 and TRBJ2-3, with TRBD2 identical over 10 junction bases. Compared with germline, V lacks 3 bases and J lacks 7 bases; bases without a gene match: 14. Inclusive of the bounding cysteine and phenylalanine, the CDR3 is 17 residues long. Of all the DNA, just the CDR3 is kept, 51 bases in frame from base 1. CDR1 and CDR2, looked up from the germline V gene (reference sequence), are SGHNT and YYREEE. The full variable domain, with segments outside the CDR3 supplied by the reference TRBV5-4 and TRBJ2-3 proteins, appears as ETGVTQSPTHLIKTRGQQVTLRCSSQSGHNTVSWYQQALGQGPQFIFQYYREEENGRGNFPPRFSGLQFPNYSSELNVNALELDDSALYLCASSSGPSGGVEHTQYFGPGTRLTVL.